What follows are 31 T cell receptor beta chains derived from one specimen sequenced in a study of blood T cell repertoires in COVID-19. Clones were sequenced by immunoSEQ multiplex PCR, and TCRdb holds only the in-frame ones, with some missing. The sample shows some 170,000 clones, roughly 88% of them seen only once. The sequenced sample was peripheral blood. These receptors came from a woman in her forties with COVID-19, enrolled during active disease.

This clone was seen only once. A junction boundary mismatches the germline segment, possibly from a read error. This rearrangement joins TRBV11-3 to TRBJ2-2; D may be TRBD2 (6 bases). The length of the CDR3 is 14 residues. Germline lookup yields CDR1 SGHNT and CDR2 YENEEA. The CDR3 DNA reads as TGTGCCAGCAGCTTAGCCCCCAGTACACGGGAGCCGTTTTTT. Translation gives CASSLAPSTREPFF.

In nucleotides, the CDR3 is TGTGCCAGCTCACCAGGGGGGGCCTCCTATAGCAATCAGCCCCAGCATTTT. Translation gives CASSPGGASYSNQPQHF. The gene calls are TRBV18 and TRBJ1-5; D is perhaps TRBD1 (6 bases). The CDR3 consists of 17 residues. Trimming shortened V by 2 bases and J by 0 bases, and 14 bases separated the two germline ends. CDR1 is KGHSH and CDR2 is LQKENI in the germline V gene. The full variable domain, with the rest looked up from reference TRBV18 and TRBJ1-5, is NAGVMQNPRHLVRRRGQEARLRCSPMKGHSHVYWYRQLPEEGLKFMVYLQKENIIDESGMPKERFSAEFPKEGPSILRIQQVVRGDSAAYFCASSPGGASYSNQPQHFGDGTRLSIL.

CDR3 coding DNA: TGTGCCAGCGGCCGACAGGGGCGAGATTCACCCCTCCACTTT. Translating it yields CASGRQGRDSPLHF. The chain joins TRBV5-6 to TRBJ1-6; 8 bases fit TRBD1. Germline trimming cut 7 bases from V and 8 bases from J; bases unmatched to any gene: 8. The germline V gene encodes CDR1 SGHDT and CDR2 YYEEEE. The CDR3 sequence is 14 residues long. Full variable domain (rest looked up from reference TRBV5-6 and TRBJ1-6): DAGVTQSPTHLIKTRGQQVTLRCSPKSGHDTVSWYQQALGQGPQFIFQYYEEEERQRGNFPDRFSGHQFPNYSSELNVNALLLGDSALYLCASGRQGRDSPLHFGNGTRLTVT.

The V and J genes are TRBV7-8 and TRBJ1-5, with 8 bases identical to TRBD1. Germline CDR1 SGHVS, CDR2 FQNEAQ. The CDR3 is 16 amino acids. The junction had 11 bases not matched to a gene; V was cut back by 5 bases and J by 5 bases. CDR3 amino acids: CASSPFTGGSDQPQHF. CDR3 nucleotides: TGTGCCAGCAGCCCATTTACAGGGGGAAGCGATCAGCCCCAGCATTTT.

The chain uses TRBV11-2 and TRBJ2-1; 8 nucleotides line up with TRBD2. Trimming at V came to 5 bases and at J to 2 bases, leaving 14 bases not matched to a gene. Germline loops: CDR1 SGHAT, CDR2 FQNNGV. The CDR3 sequence is 18 residues long. Here the CDR3 DNA reads TGTGCCAGCAGCCCCTTCGAGAGCGGGAGCGGCCCCTACAATGAGCAGTTCTTC. Protein sequence: CASSPFESGSGPYNEQFF.

The chain carries TRBV5-8 and TRBJ1-6; possibly TRBD1 for D (6 bases). Germline V gene lookup returns CDR1 SGHTS and CDR2 YDEGEE. Trimming took off 5 bases at V and 6 bases at J, with 12 bases between the two ends. The CDR3 is made up of 14 amino acids. The CDR3 nucleotides read TGTGCCAGCAGGAACAGGGAGGGTAATTCACCCCTCCACTTT. Translated, it gives CASRNREGNSPLHF.

The V gene is TRBV5-4, the J gene TRBJ1-1; 7 bases align to TRBD1. The CDR3 is made up of 13 amino acids. Germline V gene lookup returns CDR1 SGHNT and CDR2 YYREEE (reference sequence). The trim removed 4 bases at V and 11 bases at J, leaving 11 bases unmatched. The CDR3 sequence: CASSRRQGIMAFF. Written as DNA, the CDR3 is TGTGCCAGCAGCCGAAGACAGGGAATAATGGCTTTCTTT.

The chain employs TRBV7-2 and TRBJ1-5; the D gene is possibly TRBD1 (6 bases). CDR1 SGHTA and CDR2 FQGNSA come from the germline V gene. V dropped 2 bases and J dropped 3 bases, with 11 bases sitting between them. CDR3 length equals 15 residues. The CDR3 loop reads CASSLKDRVNQPQHF. In DNA, the CDR3 is TGTGCCAGCAGCTTAAAGGACAGAGTCAATCAGCCCCAGCATTTT.

The gene calls are TRBV7-2 and TRBJ1-2; unclear D gene. The CDR3 contains 15 residues. V shed 2 bases and J shed 4 bases, with 14 bases lying between them. Germline values: CDR1 SGHTA, CDR2 FQGNSA. DNA of the CDR3: TGTGCCAGCAGCTTATCGACCACAGACGGCTATGGCTACACCTTC. Translation gives CASSLSTTDGYGYTF.

This clone showed up just a few times. The chain carries TRBV6-5 and TRBJ1-2; D not certain. Germline-derived CDR1 and CDR2 are MNHEY and SVGAGI. CDR3 length: 12 amino acids. V lost 7 bases, J lost 4 bases, and 10 bases lay in between. This chain's CDR3 is CASTLEGYGYTF. In nucleotides, the CDR3 is TGTGCCAGCACCCTAGAGGGCTATGGCTACACCTTC.

The chain combines TRBV6-4 with TRBJ1-2, with TRBD1 matching 9 bases. Germline trimming cut 2 bases from V and 7 bases from J; bases unmatched to any gene: 8. Germline assignment: CDR1 MRHNA and CDR2 SNTAGT. The CDR3 covers 15 residues. In DNA form, the CDR3 reads TGTGCCAGCAGTGACGACGGGACAGGGAGCCTTGGCTACACCTTC. It translates to CASSDDGTGSLGYTF.

This clone appeared a single time. This chain links TRBV6-1 with TRBJ1-6; D may be TRBD1 (5 bases). The ends were cut back, 1 base at V and 13 bases at J, with 11 bases in the middle. Germline V gene data show CDR1 as MNHNS and CDR2 as SASEGT. The CDR3 loop spans 13 amino acids. The CDR3: CASSEVQAGPLHF. The CDR3 coding sequence is TGTGCCAGCAGTGAAGTACAGGCGGGGCCCCTCCACTTT.

The rearrangement uses TRBV6-4 and TRBJ2-1; 8 bases fit TRBD2. V trimming: 6 bases; J trimming: 6 bases; junction bases outside the gene matches: 7. CDR1 MRHNA and CDR2 SNTAGT come from the germline V gene. This CDR3 is built from 14 residues. The CDR3 region is CASRQAGASNEQFF. DNA for the CDR3: TGTGCCAGCAGGCAAGCGGGGGCCTCCAATGAGCAGTTCTTC.

The genes are TRBV6-7 and TRBJ1-6, with 7 bases lining up with TRBD1. TRBV6-7 is placed among ORFs of uncertain function. The CDR3 has 15 residues. V shed 7 bases, J shed 5 bases, and the junction held 8 bases outside the gene matches. CDR3 amino acids: CASTDRVENNSPLHF. The CDR3 DNA is TGTGCCAGCACCGACAGGGTAGAGAATAATTCACCCCTCCACTTT.

This clone was detected a few times. The chain combines TRBV6-4 with TRBJ1-6; no definite D call. The germline V and J ends were trimmed by 0 bases and 10 bases, with 7 bases remaining between them. Germline CDR1 and CDR2: MRHNA and SNTAGT. This CDR3 is 13 amino acids long. The CDR3 loop is CASSDSGVSPLHF. Here the CDR3 DNA reads TGTGCCAGCAGTGACTCCGGGGTCTCACCCCTCCACTTT.

V and J are TRBV5-1 and TRBJ1-1; D unresolved. Trimming removed 6 bases from V and 1 base from J, with 7 bases in between. Germline assignment: CDR1 SGHRS and CDR2 YFSETQ. The CDR3 has 12 amino acids. CDR3 DNA: TGCGCCAGCATGCGGGGGAACACTGAAGCTTTCTTT. Protein sequence: CASMRGNTEAFF.

The V and J genes are TRBV5-4 and TRBJ1-4; 7 bases line up with TRBD1. This CDR3 is built from 16 residues. Germline V lookup: CDR1 SGHNT, CDR2 YYREEE (reference sequence). With V trimmed by 4 bases and J by 8 bases, 14 bases remained unmatched. The CDR3 DNA is TGTGCCAGCAGCCGAAAACTACAGGGGATCGGGGAAAAACTGTTTTTT. It specifies CASSRKLQGIGEKLFF.

A note on this clone: One base away lies a much larger clone, so this may be a sequencing read error. V is TRBV5-5 and J is TRBJ2-1; 7 bases map to TRBD2. The junction had 1 base not matched to a gene; V was cut back by 2 bases and J by 8 bases. Germline CDR1 and CDR2: SGHKS and YYEKEE (reference sequence). The CDR3 runs 12 residues. CDR3: CASSFLADEQFF. CDR3 in DNA: TGTGCCAGCAGCTTTCTAGCGGATGAGCAGTTCTTC. Full variable domain (remainder filled in from reference TRBV5-5 and TRBJ2-1): DAGVTQSPTHLIKTRGQQVTLRCSPISGHKSVSWYQQVLGQGPQFIFQYYEKEERGRGNFPDRFSARQFPNYSSELNVNALLLGDSALYLCASSFLADEQFFGPGTRLTVL.

V and J are TRBV5-1 and TRBJ1-4; 9 bases are a match to TRBD1. The germline V gene has CDR1 SGHRS and CDR2 YFSETQ. The CDR3 runs to 16 residues. V was pared by 1 base and J by 5 bases, with 6 bases of the junction left unmatched. The CDR3 sequence is CASSLSPGTGNEKLFF. In nucleotides, the CDR3 is TGCGCCAGCAGCTTGTCGCCCGGGACAGGGAATGAAAAACTGTTTTTT.

The chain links TRBV18 to TRBJ1-5, with 8 positions matching TRBD1. J lost 4 bases, V lost 6 bases, and 5 bases had no gene match. Germline loops: CDR1 KGHSH, CDR2 LQKENI. The CDR3 totals 14 residues. CDR3 in DNA: TGTGCCAGCTCGCCTGGACAGGGAAATCAGCCCCAGCATTTT. Translation gives CASSPGQGNQPQHF.

The CDR3 is CASSQAGGEGDEQFF. CDR3 bases: TGTGCCAGCAGCCAAGCTGGAGGTGAGGGGGATGAGCAGTTCTTC. The chain carries TRBV3-1 (or the pseudogene TRBV3-2) and TRBJ2-1; a possible D gene is TRBD1 (6 bases). V was pared by 1 base and J by 8 bases, with 15 bases between. The CDR3 length is 15 residues. Germline V gene sequence: CDR1 LGHDT, CDR2 YNNKEL (reference sequence).

The chain employs TRBV6-5 and TRBJ2-1; D perhaps matches TRBD1 (6 bases). The ends were cut back, 11 bases at V and 4 bases at J, with 21 bases in the middle. Germline V gene data show CDR1 as MNHEY and CDR2 as SVGAGI. This CDR3 has 15 residues. CDR3 region: CACLDQGPLYNEQFF. The CDR3 DNA follows: TGTGCCTGTTTGGACCAGGGGCCCCTTTACAATGAGCAGTTCTTC.

The V gene is TRBV7-9, the J gene TRBJ2-5, with a tentative D call TRBD1 (6 bases). Per the germline V gene, CDR1 is SEHNR and CDR2 is FQNEAQ (reference sequence). Trimming removed 5 bases from V and 2 bases from J, with 12 bases in between. The length of the CDR3 is 14 residues. The CDR3 reads CASSVRDIQETQYF. The CDR3 DNA reads as TGTGCCAGCAGCGTCCGGGACATACAAGAGACCCAGTACTTC. Full variable domain (remainder filled in from reference TRBV7-9 and TRBJ2-5): DTGVSQNPRHKITKRGQNVTFRCDPISEHNRLYWYRQTLGQGPEFLTYFQNEAQLEKSRLLSDRFSAERPKGSFSTLEIQRTEQGDSAMYLCASSVRDIQETQYFGPGTRLLVL.

This clone was picked up a small number of times. V usage is TRBV19 and J usage is TRBJ2-1, with D perhaps matching TRBD2 (5 bases). CDR1 LNHDA and CDR2 SQIVND come from the germline V gene (reference sequence). The V end was cut by 4 bases, the J end by 8 bases, with 24 bases between. The CDR3 runs 17 residues. CDR3 residues: CASSTPWGSGAQDEQFF. In DNA, the CDR3 is TGTGCCAGTAGTACGCCCTGGGGAAGCGGAGCTCAGGATGAGCAGTTCTTC.

The rearrangement joins TRBV28 to TRBJ1-1; D gene uncertain. Germline V gene lookup returns CDR1 MDHEN and CDR2 SYDVKM. The CDR3 spans 11 residues. Trimming took off 7 bases at V and 6 bases at J, with 9 bases between the two ends. The CDR3 protein is CASNVRSEAFF. For the CDR3, the DNA is TGTGCCAGCAATGTTCGGTCTGAAGCTTTCTTT.

V and J are TRBV28 and TRBJ1-1, with D possibly matching TRBD1 (6 bases). Trimming pared 3 bases from V and 3 bases from J, leaving 14 bases between. This CDR3 is built from 15 residues. Germline CDR1 MDHEN, CDR2 SYDVKM. CDR3 DNA: TGTGCCAGCAGTTTCTCAGGGGTTCGGGACACTGAAGCTTTCTTT. Amino acid sequence: CASSFSGVRDTEAFF.

This clone has just one count. The CDR3 protein is CASSYSMPQVGEKLFF. The CDR3 nucleotides are TGTGCCAGCAGTTACTCGATGCCCCAGGTGGGTGAAAAACTGTTTTTT. V usage is TRBV6-5 and J usage is TRBJ1-4; D remains ambiguous. With 0 bases removed from V and 7 bases from J, the gap between germline ends came to 15 bases. Looked up from germline, CDR1 is MNHEY and CDR2 is SVGAGI. The CDR3 is 16 amino acids.

This chain links TRBV23-1 with TRBJ1-2; D is uncertain. TRBV23-1 is treated as an ORF (open reading frame) with a function not yet certain. Trimming stripped 0 bases from V and 9 bases from J, with 11 bases between. This CDR3 spans 13 amino acids. The CDR3 DNA is TGCGCCAGCAGTCAATCGTGCGGTTTTAGCTACACCTTC. Translation gives CASSQSCGFSYTF.

This chain links TRBV15 with TRBJ2-7; maybe TRBD1 (6 bases). This CDR3 contains 13 residues. Trimming left V 3 bases short and J 1 base short, with 7 bases between. CDR1 is LNHNV, CDR2 YYDKDF, per germline (reference sequence). The CDR3 DNA follows: TGTGCCACCAGCAGGGACAGATCCTACGAGCAGTACTTC. Its translation is CATSRDRSYEQYF.

The chain is built from TRBV18 and TRBJ2-7; 9 bases match TRBD1. Trimming cost V 0 bases and J 2 bases; bases outside gene matches: 5. CDR1 KGHSH and CDR2 LQKENI come from the germline V gene. There are 16 residues in the CDR3. The CDR3 region has the DNA TGTGCCAGCTCACCACCGAGGGGACAGGGAGCCTACGAGCAGTACTTC. The encoded protein is CASSPPRGQGAYEQYF.

The table lists this clone with a few counts. V is TRBV10-3 and J is TRBJ1-4; no clear D. The CDR3 totals 13 residues. Germline V gene data show CDR1 as ENHRY and CDR2 as SYGVKD. V gave up 7 bases and J gave up 2 bases, with 8 bases separating them. The CDR3, as DNA: TGTGCCATCAAATCTGGCACTAATGAAAAACTGTTTTTT. It codes for CAIKSGTNEKLFF.